The entry below gives a single TCR beta chain sequence along with its context. This CDR3 comprises 13 residues. Germline CDR1 is SGHTA and CDR2 is FQGTGA. The ends were cut back, 4 bases at V and 6 bases at J, with 9 bases in the middle. Authors' data handling: Counts of nucleated cells, estimated from reference gene primer amplification, were obtained. Method: immunoSEQ multiplex PCR; TCRdb's copy keeps in-frame clones and lacks some. The DNA was the basis for D and trimming; V, J and clone size are from that table. The table has 55,000 to 70,000 clones, about 81% seen once. These data belong to a study of blood T cell repertoires in COVID-19. Across the whole study: The United States, Italy and Spain provided the acute and convalescent COVID-19 samples. Sample material is recorded as cDNA or gDNA derived from T cells, B-cell-depleted T cells, or PBMCs.

This sequence originates from a woman in her fifties or sixties with acute or convalescent COVID-19. The chain carries TRBV7-3 and TRBJ2-2, with D possibly being TRBD1 (6 bases). The sample was peripheral blood. The CDR3 DNA is TGTGCCAGCAGCTCGCAGGGGCCCGGGGAGCTGTTTTTT. Translating it yields CASSSQGPGELFF.